These 17 T cell receptor beta chains were all obtained from the same sample, sequenced in a study of CD8 T cells in ankylosing spondylitis. TCRdb recomputed calls from the 5' RACE reads with MiXCR, one row per CDR3 protein. The data show around 120,000 distinct CDR3 sequences, approximately 25% seen once. The sample comprised synovial fluid, either unsorted or a sorted T cell fraction (not recorded which). The receptors shown here come from a male donor with ankylosing spondylitis.

The chain is built from TRBV12-3 or TRBV12-4 and TRBJ2-3; tentative D call: TRBD2 (6 bases). Deletions cut 2 bases from V and 6 bases from J, with 12 bases between. The CDR3 loop spans 14 amino acids. This CDR3 reads CASSLNTGVDTQYF. The CDR3 coding sequence is TGTGCCAGCAGTTTAAACACGGGGGTGGATACGCAGTATTTT.

The J gene is TRBJ2-3, the V gene TRBV20-1; D is unclear. V gave up 1 base and J gave up 5 bases, with 13 bases separating them. Germline V gene data show CDR1 as DFQATT and CDR2 as SNEGSKA (reference sequence). The CDR3 contains 14 residues. The CDR3 is CSARVVGSQDTQYF. CDR3 bases: TGCAGTGCTAGAGTTGTGGGATCACAAGATACGCAGTATTTT.

V gene TRBV25-1 combines with J gene TRBJ2-1; TRBD2 aligns across 9 bases. V lost 4 bases and J lost 3; bases outside the gene matches: 7. This CDR3 comprises 16 residues. Germline CDR1 MGHDK, CDR2 SYGVNS. The CDR3 DNA sequence: TGTGCCAGCAGTGCGCTTAGCGGGAGCGGCTACAATGAGCAGTTCTTC. Its protein product is CASSALSGSGYNEQFF.

This clonotype was detected many times. The chain joins TRBV11-2 to TRBJ2-7, with a possible D match to TRBD2 (6 bases). The CDR3 totals 13 residues. The V gene lost 1 base and the J gene lost 10 bases, with 14 bases spanning the gap. Germline CDR1 and CDR2: SGHAT and FQNNGV. This CDR3 is CASSLGGGMHQYF. DNA for the CDR3: TGTGCCAGCAGCTTAGGTGGCGGGATGCATCAGTACTTC.

This clonotype was counted a few times. The chain links TRBV3-1 to TRBJ1-6, with TRBD1 matching 7 bases. Germline CDR1 is LGHDT and CDR2 is YNNKEL (reference sequence). Unmatched junction bases numbered 5, after V lost 6 bases and J lost 6 bases. This CDR3 region has 14 residues. This CDR3 reads CASSPRQGNSPLHF. The DNA of the CDR3 is TGTGCCAGCAGTCCTCGACAGGGTAATTCACCCCTCCACTTT.

The chain recombines TRBV29-1 with TRBJ2-1, with no clear D. The V end was cut by 6 bases, the J end by 0 bases, with 15 bases between. Germline lookup yields CDR1 SQVTM and CDR2 ANQGSEA. The CDR3 sequence is 15 residues long. The CDR3 coding sequence is TGCAGCGTGGCCTTTATAGGAAGCTCCTACAATGAGCAGTTCTTC. Translation: CSVAFIGSSYNEQFF.

This clonotype was recorded a few times. V is TRBV20-1 and J is TRBJ2-4; TRBD2 aligns across 7 bases. CDR1 and CDR2 (germline): DFQATT, SNEGSKA (reference sequence). This CDR3 comprises 13 residues. The trim removed 6 bases at V and 6 bases at J, leaving 8 bases unmatched. The CDR3 here is CSAADPGGNIQYF. The CDR3 coding sequence is TGCAGTGCCGCAGACCCGGGAGGAAACATTCAGTACTTC.

The CDR3 bases are TGTGCCAGCACTGCCGGACAGGGGTTTAGCGGGAGAGATACGCAGTATTTT. Translation gives CASTAGQGFSGRDTQYF. The rearrangement links TRBV27 to TRBJ2-3, with D possibly called TRBD1 or TRBD2 (9 bases each). The germline V gene encodes CDR1 MNHEY and CDR2 SMNVEV (reference sequence). The ends were cut back, 7 bases at V and 5 bases at J, with 25 bases in the middle. The CDR3 is made up of 17 amino acids.

The genes are TRBV21-1 and TRBJ2-7. TRBV21-1 is listed as a pseudogene. CDR3 length equals 17 residues. The CDR3 loop reads CASSKTVCGRKTYEQYF. The CDR3 coding sequence is TGTGCCAGCAGCAAAACGGTTTGCGGCAGGAAGACCTACGAGCAGTACTTC.

This clonotype appeared a few times. The V and J genes are TRBV2 and TRBJ2-3; 7 positions agree with TRBD1. The trim removed 10 bases at V and 5 bases at J, leaving 9 bases unmatched. Germline CDR1 reads SNHLY; CDR2 reads FYNNEI. The CDR3 is 13 amino acids. CDR3 amino acids: CAIRQGRGDTQYF. CDR3 bases: TGTGCCATCCGACAGGGCCGGGGAGATACGCAGTATTTT.

CDR3 nucleotides: TGTGCCAGCAGCGTAGGGACTAGCGCGTCAGATACGCAGTATTTT. Its translation: CASSVGTSASDTQYF. The chain recombines TRBV9 with TRBJ2-3, with TRBD2 matching over 9 bases. Germline assignment: CDR1 SGDLS and CDR2 YYNGEE. V lost 0 bases, J lost 4 bases, and 3 bases stayed unmatched. The CDR3 is 15 amino acids. The whole variable domain, remainder taken from reference TRBV9 and TRBJ2-3, is DSGVTQTPKHLITATGQRVTLRCSPRSGDLSVYWYQQSLDQGLQFLIQYYNGEERAKGNILERFSAQQFPDLHSELNLSSLELGDSALYFCASSVGTSASDTQYFGPGTRLTVL.

This chain links TRBV11-3 with TRBJ2-3; 8 bases are shared with TRBD2. Germline CDR1 is SGHNT and CDR2 is YENEEA. The CDR3 totals 15 residues. Trimming removed 3 bases from V and 4 bases from J; junction bases left unmatched: 6. The CDR3 coding sequence is TGTGCCAGCAGCTTGACTAGCGCCCAGGCAGATACGCAGTATTTT. Its translation: CASSLTSAQADTQYF.

There are many counts of this clonotype. The chain couples TRBV7-9 to TRBJ2-7; perhaps TRBD2 as D (6 bases). The CDR3 totals 15 residues. Trimming pared 0 bases from V and 9 bases from J, leaving 18 bases between. From germline, CDR1 is SEHNR and CDR2 FQNEAQ (reference sequence). The CDR3 loop is CASSLALGEAARQYF. CDR3 DNA: TGTGCCAGCAGCTTAGCGCTGGGGGAGGCCGCCCGGCAGTACTTC.

In its sample, this clonotype was seen a few times. This sequence joins TRBV7-9 and TRBJ1-1; D gene uncertain. The CDR3 totals 15 residues. With 2 bases removed from V and 0 bases from J, the gap between germline ends came to 10 bases. CDR1 and CDR2 from the germline V gene are SEHNR and FQNEAQ (reference sequence). CDR3: CASSLLGDLNTEAFF. In DNA form, the CDR3 reads TGTGCCAGCAGCTTATTGGGAGACCTGAACACTGAAGCTTTCTTT.

The J gene is TRBJ2-1, the V gene TRBV20-1, with 11 bases matching TRBD2. CDR1 is DFQATT, CDR2 SNEGSKA, per germline (reference sequence). The V gene end was trimmed by 1 base and the J gene end by 2 bases; junction bases not matched to a gene: 10. The CDR3 is made up of 18 amino acids. The DNA for the CDR3 is TGCAGTGCTAGAGCCCCAGGGACTAGCGGAACACCCTACAATGAGCAGTTCTTC. Translating gives CSARAPGTSGTPYNEQFF.

This chain joins TRBV7-9 and TRBJ2-1; D not certain. V lost 1 base, J lost 3 bases, and 7 bases lay in between. The CDR3 runs to 14 residues. Germline CDR1 and CDR2: SEHNR and FQNEAQ (reference sequence). This CDR3 is CASSLEGHYNEQFF. DNA for the CDR3: TGTGCCAGCAGCTTAGAGGGCCACTACAATGAGCAGTTCTTC.

This clonotype was observed once. The chain employs TRBV11-1 and TRBJ2-2; possible D gene TRBD2, 5 bases. Germline V gene data show CDR1 as SGHAT and CDR2 as FQDESV (reference sequence). The V end was cut by 1 base, the J end by 5 bases, with 8 bases between. The CDR3 length is 14 residues. In DNA, the CDR3 is TGTGCCAGCAGCTTAGTTTGGGAGACCGGGGAGCTGTTTTTT. It codes for CASSLVWETGELFF.